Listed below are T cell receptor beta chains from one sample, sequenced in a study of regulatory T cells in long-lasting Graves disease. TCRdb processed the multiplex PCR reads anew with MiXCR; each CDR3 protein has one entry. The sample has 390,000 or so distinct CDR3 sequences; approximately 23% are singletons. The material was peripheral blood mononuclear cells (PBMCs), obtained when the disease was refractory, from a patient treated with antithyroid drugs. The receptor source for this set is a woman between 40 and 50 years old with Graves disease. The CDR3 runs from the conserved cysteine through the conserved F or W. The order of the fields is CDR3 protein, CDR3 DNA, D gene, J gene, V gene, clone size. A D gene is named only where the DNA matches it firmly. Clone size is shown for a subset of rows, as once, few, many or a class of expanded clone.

CDR3 protein: CASTLLRNTEAFF; CDR3 DNA: TGTGCCAGCACTCTACTGAGGAACACTGAAGCTTTCTTT; D gene: NA; J gene: TRBJ1-1; V gene: TRBV12-3/TRBV12-4; clone size: many
CDR3 protein: CASSFLVQGTYNEQFF; CDR3 DNA: TGTGCCAGCAGCTTTTTAGTCCAGGGAACCTACAATGAGCAGTTCTTC; D gene: NA; J gene: TRBJ2-1; V gene: TRBV11-2; clone size: few
CDR3 protein: CASSLTAAYEQYF; CDR3 DNA: TGTGCCAGCAGCTTGACCGCCGCCTACGAGCAGTACTTC; D gene: NA; J gene: TRBJ2-7; V gene: TRBV28; clone size: many
CDR3 protein: CASSALGTSEQYF; CDR3 DNA: TGTGCCAGCAGCGCCTTGGGGACAAGTGAGCAGTACTTC; D gene: NA; J gene: TRBJ2-7; V gene: TRBV9; clone size: NA
CDR3 protein: CASSYRITYEQYF; CDR3 DNA: TGTGCCAGCAGTTACCGGATAACGTACGAGCAGTACTTC; D gene: NA; J gene: TRBJ2-7; V gene: TRBV6-2/TRBV6-3; clone size: few
CDR3 protein: CASRPQGTGGEETQYF; CDR3 DNA: TGTGCCAGCAGGCCACAGGGGACGGGAGGTGAAGAGACCCAGTACTTC; D gene: NA; J gene: TRBJ2-5; V gene: TRBV2; clone size: many
CDR3 protein: CASSSDINQPQHF; CDR3 DNA: TGTGCCAGCAGCTCCGACATAAATCAGCCCCAGCATTTT; D gene: NA; J gene: TRBJ1-5; V gene: TRBV7-2; clone size: NA
CDR3 protein: CASSLDYRGEQFF; CDR3 DNA: TGTGCCAGCAGCTTAGATTACCGGGGAGAGCAGTTCTTC; D gene: NA; J gene: TRBJ2-1; V gene: TRBV11-2; clone size: NA
CDR3 protein: CSAPLPIETQYF; CDR3 DNA: TGCAGTGCTCCCCTCCCGATCGAGACCCAGTACTTC; D gene: NA; J gene: TRBJ2-5; V gene: TRBV20-1; clone size: many
CDR3 protein: CASSESGYNSPLHF; CDR3 DNA: TGTGCCAGCAGCGAATCGGGCTATAATTCACCCCTCCACTTT; D gene: NA; J gene: TRBJ1-6; V gene: TRBV9; clone size: few
CDR3 protein: CASSLRSGGAYEQYF; CDR3 DNA: TGTGCCAGCAGTTTACGGTCCGGGGGAGCCTACGAGCAGTACTTC; D gene: NA; J gene: TRBJ2-7; V gene: TRBV12-3/TRBV12-4; clone size: many
CDR3 protein: CASSMMGATVLPQSQHF; CDR3 DNA: TGTGCCAGTAGTATGATGGGCGCGACCGTGCTACCCCAAAGCCAGCATTTT; D gene: NA; J gene: TRBJ1-5; V gene: TRBV19; clone size: few
CDR3 protein: CASSFRGKSSYEQYF; CDR3 DNA: TGTGCCAGCAGTTTTAGGGGCAAAAGCTCCTACGAGCAGTACTTC; D gene: NA; J gene: TRBJ2-7; V gene: TRBV12-3/TRBV12-4; clone size: NA
CDR3 protein: CSASWARNTEAFF; CDR3 DNA: TGCAGTGCCAGTTGGGCGAGGAACACTGAAGCTTTCTTT; D gene: NA; J gene: TRBJ1-1; V gene: TRBV20-1; clone size: many
CDR3 protein: CASSSGIGGTQYF; CDR3 DNA: TGTGCCAGCAGCTCCGGGATAGGCGGCACCCAGTACTTC; D gene: NA; J gene: TRBJ2-5; V gene: TRBV5-5; clone size: NA
CDR3 protein: CASSSEGRFLGGYTF; CDR3 DNA: TGTGCCAGCAGTTCTGAGGGTCGATTTTTGGGTGGCTACACCTTC; D gene: NA; J gene: TRBJ1-2; V gene: TRBV28; clone size: many
CDR3 protein: CASNQGANGYTF; CDR3 DNA: TGTGCCAGCAATCAGGGGGCGAATGGCTACACCTTC; D gene: TRBD1; J gene: TRBJ1-2; V gene: TRBV6-1; clone size: many
CDR3 protein: CASAVIGTGVTEAFF; CDR3 DNA: TGTGCCAGCGCCGTTATCGGGACAGGGGTTACTGAAGCTTTCTTT; D gene: TRBD1; J gene: TRBJ1-1; V gene: TRBV27; clone size: many
CDR3 protein: CASSLGLGMASYEQYF; CDR3 DNA: TGTGCCAGCAGCTTAGGTCTGGGGATGGCCTCCTACGAGCAGTACTTC; D gene: NA; J gene: TRBJ2-7; V gene: TRBV7-9; clone size: NA
CDR3 protein: CASSGSASSYEQYF; CDR3 DNA: TGTGCCAGCAGTGGATCCGCGAGCTCCTACGAGCAGTACTTC; D gene: NA; J gene: TRBJ2-7; V gene: TRBV25-1; clone size: NA
CDR3 protein: CASSLSSGRSVWYEQYF; CDR3 DNA: TGTGCCAGCAGTCTATCTAGCGGGAGATCTGTGTGGTACGAGCAGTACTTC; D gene: TRBD2; J gene: TRBJ2-7; V gene: TRBV28; clone size: many
CDR3 protein: CASSIPTSGRISGELFF; CDR3 DNA: TGTGCCAGCAGCATCCCGACTAGCGGGAGAATTAGCGGGGAGCTGTTTTTT; D gene: TRBD2; J gene: TRBJ2-2; V gene: TRBV28; clone size: NA
CDR3 protein: CSARESARTTNYGYTF; CDR3 DNA: TGCAGTGCTAGAGAGAGCGCCAGGACAACTAACTATGGCTACACCTTC; D gene: NA; J gene: TRBJ1-2; V gene: TRBV20-1; clone size: few
CDR3 protein: CATTRGSGIYF; CDR3 DNA: TGTGCCACCACAAGGGGTAGCGGGATTTACTTC; D gene: TRBD2; J gene: TRBJ2-7; V gene: TRBV11-2; clone size: NA
CDR3 protein: CASSFGLAGGGETQYF; CDR3 DNA: TGTGCCAGCAGTTTCGGACTAGCGGGAGGCGGGGAGACCCAGTACTTC; D gene: TRBD2; J gene: TRBJ2-5; V gene: TRBV27; clone size: many
CDR3 protein: CASSEHRPMNTEAFF; CDR3 DNA: TGTGCCAGCAGCGAACATCGCCCCATGAACACTGAAGCTTTCTTT; D gene: NA; J gene: TRBJ1-1; V gene: TRBV12-3/TRBV12-4; clone size: many
CDR3 protein: CASSLPFYSNQPQHF; CDR3 DNA: TGTGCCAGCAGTTTGCCATTTTATAGCAATCAGCCCCAGCATTTT; D gene: NA; J gene: TRBJ1-5; V gene: TRBV28; clone size: many
CDR3 protein: CASSLAGATIQETQYF; CDR3 DNA: TGTGCCAGCAGCTTAGCAGGAGCGACAATCCAAGAGACCCAGTACTTC; D gene: NA; J gene: TRBJ2-5; V gene: TRBV11-2; clone size: many
CDR3 protein: CASSQGQESEAFF; CDR3 DNA: TGTGCCAGCAGCCAAGGCCAGGAGAGTGAAGCTTTCTTT; D gene: NA; J gene: TRBJ1-1; V gene: TRBV3-1; clone size: NA
CDR3 protein: CAISGGTTSGNTDTQYF; CDR3 DNA: TGTGCCATCAGTGGGGGGACGACTAGCGGGAACACAGATACGCAGTATTTT; D gene: TRBD2; J gene: TRBJ2-3; V gene: TRBV10-3; clone size: NA
CDR3 protein: CASSRQQGVGEQYF; CDR3 DNA: TGTGCCAGCAGCCGGCAACAGGGGGTCGGCGAGCAGTACTTC; D gene: TRBD1; J gene: TRBJ2-7; V gene: TRBV7-9; clone size: many
CDR3 protein: CASSLGTDSYYEQYF; CDR3 DNA: TGCGCCAGCAGCTTGGGAACCGACTCATACTACGAGCAGTACTTC; D gene: NA; J gene: TRBJ2-7; V gene: TRBV5-1; clone size: NA
CDR3 protein: CASSYSRQEGNTEAFF; CDR3 DNA: TGTGCCAGCAGTTACTCGCGTCAGGAGGGGAACACTGAAGCTTTCTTT; D gene: NA; J gene: TRBJ1-1; V gene: TRBV6-5; clone size: many
CDR3 protein: CASSAGLAGTEQYF; CDR3 DNA: TGTGCCAGCAGCGCCGGACTAGCGGGAACCGAGCAGTACTTC; D gene: TRBD2; J gene: TRBJ2-7; V gene: TRBV5-1; clone size: NA
CDR3 protein: CASSLQVGDAYTF; CDR3 DNA: TGTGCCAGCTCACTCCAGGTCGGGGATGCCTACACCTTC; D gene: NA; J gene: TRBJ1-2; V gene: TRBV18; clone size: NA
CDR3 protein: CTSSSTSGEETQYF; CDR3 DNA: TGTACCAGCTCATCGACTAGCGGGGAAGAGACCCAGTACTTC; D gene: TRBD2; J gene: TRBJ2-5; V gene: TRBV18; clone size: once
CDR3 protein: CASSPQVPGEQYF; CDR3 DNA: TGTGCCAGCAGCCCTCAAGTGCCGGGCGAGCAGTACTTC; D gene: NA; J gene: TRBJ2-7; V gene: TRBV12-3/TRBV12-4; clone size: few
CDR3 protein: CASSPLSQTNEKLFF; CDR3 DNA: TGTGCCAGCAGCCCCCTGAGTCAGACTAATGAAAAACTGTTTTTT; D gene: NA; J gene: TRBJ1-4; V gene: TRBV14; clone size: many
CDR3 protein: CASSFTGGNPEAFF; CDR3 DNA: TGCGCCAGCAGCTTTACAGGGGGAAACCCTGAAGCTTTCTTT; D gene: TRBD1; J gene: TRBJ1-1; V gene: TRBV5-1; clone size: few
CDR3 protein: CASRPAEYSNQPQHF; CDR3 DNA: TGTGCCAGCAGGCCAGCAGAGTATAGCAATCAGCCCCAGCATTTT; D gene: NA; J gene: TRBJ1-5; V gene: TRBV12-3/TRBV12-4; clone size: many
CDR3 protein: CASSWGLGDQPQHF; CDR3 DNA: TGTGCCAGCAGCTGGGGGCTCGGCGATCAGCCCCAGCATTTT; D gene: NA; J gene: TRBJ1-5; V gene: TRBV11-2; clone size: NA
CDR3 protein: CSVPREGDLSYNEQLF; CDR3 DNA: TGCAGTGTTCCCCGGGAGGGGGACCTCTCCTACAATGAGCAGCTCTTC; D gene: TRBD2; J gene: TRBJ2-1; V gene: TRBV20-1; clone size: NA